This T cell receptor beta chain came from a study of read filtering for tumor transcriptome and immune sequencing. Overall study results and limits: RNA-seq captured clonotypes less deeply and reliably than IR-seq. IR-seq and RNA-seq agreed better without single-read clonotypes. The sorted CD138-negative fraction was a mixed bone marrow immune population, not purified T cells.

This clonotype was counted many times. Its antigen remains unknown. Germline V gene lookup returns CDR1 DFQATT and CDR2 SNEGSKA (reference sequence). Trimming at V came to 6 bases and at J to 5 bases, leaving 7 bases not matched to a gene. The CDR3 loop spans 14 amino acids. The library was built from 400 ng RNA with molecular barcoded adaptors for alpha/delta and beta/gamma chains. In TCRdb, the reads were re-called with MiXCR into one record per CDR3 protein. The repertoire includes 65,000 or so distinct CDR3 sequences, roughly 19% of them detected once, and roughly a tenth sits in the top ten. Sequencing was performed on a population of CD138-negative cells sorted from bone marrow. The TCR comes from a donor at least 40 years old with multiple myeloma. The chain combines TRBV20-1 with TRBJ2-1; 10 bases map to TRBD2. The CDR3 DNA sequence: TGCAGTGCGTCGGGACTAGCGTTTAACAATGAGCAGTTCTTC. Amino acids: CSASGLAFNNEQFF.